The sequence of this T cell receptor (beta chain) was determined in a study of T cells in Graves' hyperthyroidism and ophthalmopathy. The study's findings and limits: Researchers found most expanded thyroid clonotypes above 0.001 in blood as well. In the analysis, a 13 V-J model separated ophthalmopathy from stable hyperthyroidism.

This clonotype was recorded many times. Antigen unknown. Patients between 18 and 65 years old had hyperthyroidism, newly diagnosed and lasting under 2 months. The authors took PBMCs from roughly 9.7 ml fresh peripheral blood. The CDR3 sequence is 15 residues long. V was cut by 8 bases and J by 9 bases, with 23 bases left in between. Germline lookup yields CDR1 SGHNT and CDR2 YENEEA. Amplification of TCR beta CDR3 regions used RNA as the template. During a first-round RT-PCR of the TCR CDR3, the HTBI primer set was used. TCRdb ran MiXCR on the multiplex PCR reads and lists one entry per CDR3 protein. The sample has about 620,000 distinct CDR3 sequences, around 15% seen once.

Material for sequencing was blood. V usage is TRBV11-3 and J usage is TRBJ2-1; D is possibly TRBD1 or TRBD2 (6 bases each). This receptor was obtained from a woman in her 30s with Graves' hyperthyroidism. This chain's CDR3 is CASYVGAGNPAEQFF. CDR3 DNA sequence: TGTGCCAGCTATGTGGGGGCGGGAAACCCCGCTGAGCAGTTCTTC.